The 25 T cell receptor beta chains below were found in one sample sequenced in a study of T cell responses to AZD1222 COVID-19 vaccine. Method: immunoSEQ multiplex PCR; TCRdb's copy keeps in-frame clones and lacks some. The profile shows fewer than 130,000 clones, nearly 90% of them singletons. Sequenced material: peripheral blood, taken 28 days after the second AZD1222 dose. These TCRs come from an adult who received the AZD1222 COVID-19 vaccine.

The gene calls are TRBV19 and TRBJ1-1; D is perhaps TRBD1 (6 bases). Germline V lookup: CDR1 LNHDA, CDR2 SQIVND (reference sequence). V was shortened by 3 bases and J by 0 bases, with 11 bases between the two germline ends. This CDR3 contains 15 residues. The CDR3 nucleotides read TGTGCCAGTAGTATTCCTGGGGGCCTGAACACTGAAGCTTTCTTT. Protein: CASSIPGGLNTEAFF.

J is TRBJ2-3 and V is TRBV19; 10 bases line up with TRBD2. Germline V gene sequence: CDR1 LNHDA, CDR2 SQIVND (reference sequence). Trimming took 3 bases from V and 4 from J; bases not matched to a gene: 4. The CDR3 covers 15 residues. The CDR3 DNA sequence: TGTGCCAGTAGTATCCGAGCGGGAGGGCCAGATACGCAGTATTTT. Amino acid sequence: CASSIRAGGPDTQYF.

CDR3 sequence reads: CSVERDRGIGGYTF. CDR3 DNA: TGCAGCGTCGAGAGGGACAGGGGAATAGGAGGCTACACCTTC. The V call is TRBV29-1, the J call TRBJ1-2, with 10 nucleotides matching TRBD1. This CDR3 region has 14 residues. CDR1 is SQVTM and CDR2 is ANQGSEA in the germline V gene. The V segment lost 6 bases and the J segment 8 bases; nucleotides outside the gene matches: 12.

J is TRBJ2-5 and V is TRBV5-1; D is perhaps TRBD1 or TRBD2 (5 bases each). Trimming stripped 3 bases from V and 4 bases from J, with 10 bases between. Germline CDR1 and CDR2: SGHRS and YFSETQ. The CDR3 contains 13 residues. DNA of the CDR3: TGCGCCAGCAGCTCAGGGAGTCCAGAGACCCAGTACTTC. The encoded protein is CASSSGSPETQYF.

The chain recombines TRBV5-1 with TRBJ2-3; 13 bases are shared with TRBD2. The J segment lost 4 bases and the V segment lost 4 bases, leaving 6 bases of the junction unmatched. The germline CDR1 and CDR2 sequences are SGHRS and YFSETQ. The CDR3 is 16 residues long. This CDR3 is CASSDTSGRAPDTQYF. Written as DNA, the CDR3 is TGCGCCAGCAGCGATACTAGCGGGAGGGCACCAGATACGCAGTATTTT. The variable domain in full, with the rest retrieved from reference TRBV5-1 and TRBJ2-3, is KAGVTQTPRYLIKTRGQQVTLSCSPISGHRSVSWYQQTPGQGLQFLFEYFSETQRNKGNFPGRFSGRQFSNSRSEMNVSTLELGDSALYLCASSDTSGRAPDTQYFGPGTRLTVL.

V gene TRBV7-6 combines with J gene TRBJ2-1; D gene ambiguous. Deletions cut 1 base from V and 0 bases from J, with 13 bases between. The CDR3 extends over 17 amino acids. Germline loops: CDR1 SGHVS, CDR2 FNYEAQ. CDR3 sequence: CASSLGLGKSSYNEQFF. For the CDR3, the DNA is TGTGCCAGCAGCTTAGGATTGGGGAAAAGCTCCTACAATGAGCAGTTCTTC.

The genes are TRBV28 and TRBJ1-5; 10 nucleotides match TRBD1. CDR3 length: 19 amino acids. Germline V gene lookup returns CDR1 MDHEN and CDR2 SYDVKM. V lost 9 bases and J lost 4; bases outside the gene matches: 21. The CDR3 DNA follows: TGTGCCAGTCGGACAGGGGGGTTAATCGAGGGGGGCTCAAATCAGCCCCAGCATTTT. It translates to CASRTGGLIEGGSNQPQHF.

The table lists this clone with a count of one. J is TRBJ2-2 and V is TRBV6-5, with no clear D. Per germline, CDR1 MNHEY and CDR2 SVGAGI. This CDR3 contains 15 residues. The germline V and J ends were trimmed by 7 bases and 7 bases, with 19 bases remaining between them. The CDR3: CASKVASSGGGELFF. The CDR3 DNA reads TGTGCCAGCAAGGTTGCCTCTTCTGGCGGCGGGGAGCTGTTTTTT.

The V and J genes are TRBV12-3 or TRBV12-4 and TRBJ1-1; TRBD1 aligns across 7 bases. The CDR3 totals 13 residues. Trimming at V came to 5 bases and at J to 11 bases, leaving 11 bases not matched to a gene. CDR3 in DNA: TGTGCCAGCAGTACCCGACAGGGAGAGCATGCTTTCTTT. Protein sequence: CASSTRQGEHAFF.

This chain joins TRBV14 and TRBJ2-1; the match to TRBD2 covers 7 bases. Germline values: CDR1 SGHDN, CDR2 FVKESK. V gave up 4 bases and J gave up 7 bases; unmatched junction bases: 10. The CDR3 has 15 residues. The DNA for the CDR3 is TGTGCCAGCAGCCGATCGGGGGGTAGTAATAATGAGCAGTTCTTC. Protein product: CASSRSGGSNNEQFF.

The V and J genes are TRBV12-3 or TRBV12-4 and TRBJ2-1, with D unresolved. V was clipped by 7 bases and J by 8 bases, with 12 bases between them. CDR3 length: 12 residues. DNA for the CDR3: TGTGCCAGCACCCTAGATGGCCATGAGCAGTTCTTC. Its protein is CASTLDGHEQFF.

Written as DNA, the CDR3 is TGTGCCAGCAGTTTCAGGGACAGCTCCTACGAGCAGTACTTC. This encodes CASSFRDSSYEQYF. The genes are TRBV27 and TRBJ2-7; 7 bases align to TRBD1. The CDR3 loop spans 14 amino acids. Germline loops: CDR1 MNHEY, CDR2 SMNVEV (reference sequence). Germline trimming cut 3 bases from V and 0 bases from J; bases unmatched to any gene: 2.

The chain links TRBV27 to TRBJ2-7, with 11 bases that match TRBD1. The germline gives CDR1 MNHEY, CDR2 SMNVEV (reference sequence). This CDR3 contains 15 residues. The V segment lost 0 bases and the J segment 6 bases; nucleotides outside the gene matches: 4. The CDR3 DNA reads as TGTGCCAGCAGTTTATCTGGTGGGACAGGGGGCGAGCAGTACTTC. Protein sequence: CASSLSGGTGGEQYF.

The chain uses TRBV30 and TRBJ2-5; D is unresolved. Germline V gene data show CDR1 as GTSNPN and CDR2 as SVGIG (reference sequence). Trimming cost V 5 bases and J 2 bases, with 15 bases left between them. CDR3 length equals 14 residues. In nucleotides, the CDR3 is TGTGCCTGGGTTAGTAGGGCAGATCAAGAGACCCAGTACTTC. It translates to CAWVSRADQETQYF.

The chain employs TRBV10-3 and TRBJ2-7; TRBD1 matches 7 bases. The length of the CDR3 is 14 residues. CDR1 ENHRY and CDR2 SYGVKD come from the germline V gene. J lost 2 bases, V lost 6 bases, and 7 bases had no gene match. This chain's CDR3 is CAIRGDRETYEQYF. In DNA form, the CDR3 reads TGTGCCATCAGAGGCGACAGGGAGACCTACGAGCAGTACTTC.

This clone is a singleton in its sample. The chain links TRBV6-4 to TRBJ2-2, with 13 bases lining up with TRBD2. The CDR3 has 16 residues. Germline-derived CDR1 and CDR2 are MRHNA and SNTAGT. V gave up 2 bases and J gave up 6 bases; unmatched junction bases: 3. The CDR3: CASSDEGLAGSGELFF. The CDR3 DNA follows: TGTGCCAGCAGTGACGAGGGACTAGCGGGATCCGGGGAGCTGTTTTTT.

This chain connects TRBV3-1 (or the pseudogene TRBV3-2) to TRBJ1-2; the D gene is possibly TRBD1 (6 bases). The V and J ends lost 4 bases and 0 bases respectively, with 6 bases between them. The CDR3 consists of 13 residues. Germline V CDR1 and CDR2: LGHDT, YNNKEL (reference sequence). CDR3 protein: CASSRQANYGYTF. The CDR3 region has the DNA TGTGCCAGCAGCCGACAGGCTAACTATGGCTACACCTTC.

The chain carries TRBV7-9 and TRBJ2-7, with a weak D call TRBD2 (5 bases). V was clipped by 3 bases and J by 4 bases, with 22 bases between them. The CDR3 length is 17 residues. The germline gives CDR1 SEHNR, CDR2 FQNEAQ (reference sequence). CDR3 sequence: CASSFDIGSGNLYEQYF. In DNA, the CDR3 is TGTGCCAGCAGCTTCGACATTGGGAGCGGAAATTTATACGAGCAGTACTTC. The whole variable domain, remainder taken from reference TRBV7-9 and TRBJ2-7, is DTGVSQNPRHKITKRGQNVTFRCDPISEHNRLYWYRQTLGQGPEFLTYFQNEAQLEKSRLLSDRFSAERPKGSFSTLEIQRTEQGDSAMYLCASSFDIGSGNLYEQYFGPGTRLTVT.

The rearrangement joins TRBV2 to TRBJ2-1; D assignment may be TRBD1 or TRBD2 (6 bases each). Germline-derived CDR1 and CDR2 are SNHLY and FYNNEI. V was cut by 2 bases and J by 10 bases, with 12 bases left in between. The length of the CDR3 is 13 residues. DNA of the CDR3: TGTGCCAGCAGTGAAAGGGGGGTCGGGGAGCAGTTCTTC. Protein: CASSERGVGEQFF.

This chain uses TRBV5-1 with TRBJ2-2; TRBD1 aligns across 11 bases. CDR1 is SGHRS, CDR2 YFSETQ, per germline. The junction had 7 bases not matched to a gene; V was cut back by 5 bases and J by 4 bases. The CDR3 extends over 16 amino acids. Here the CDR3 reads CASRHSGTGGTGELFF. The CDR3 nucleotides are TGCGCCAGCAGGCATTCCGGGACAGGGGGCACCGGGGAGCTGTTTTTT. Variable domain in full (rest from reference TRBV5-1 and TRBJ2-2): KAGVTQTPRYLIKTRGQQVTLSCSPISGHRSVSWYQQTPGQGLQFLFEYFSETQRNKGNFPGRFSGRQFSNSRSEMNVSTLELGDSALYLCASRHSGTGGTGELFFGEGSRLTVL.

The chain links TRBV18 to TRBJ2-7; 7 bases line up with TRBD2. Germline V lookup: CDR1 KGHSH, CDR2 LQKENI. The CDR3 consists of 14 residues. Unmatched junction bases numbered 7, after V lost 3 bases and J lost 5 bases. The CDR3 DNA sequence: TGTGCCAGCTCACCTCGGGAGGAGTTGCACGAGCAGTACTTC. This translates into CASSPREELHEQYF.

This chain joins TRBV7-2 and TRBJ1-2; tentative D call: TRBD1 (5 bases). The germline V and J ends were trimmed by 0 bases and 1 base, with 21 bases remaining between them. This CDR3 spans 19 amino acids. The V gene's germline CDR1 is SGHTA and CDR2 FQGNSA. The CDR3 bases are TGTGCCAGCAGCTTAGCGGGCCTGGGACGGATTCAGAGTAACTATGGCTACACCTTC. The encoded protein is CASSLAGLGRIQSNYGYTF.

This clone was observed a few times. The chain carries TRBV24-1 and TRBJ1-2; no firm D call. The CDR3 has 15 residues. V lost 4 bases and J lost 1, with 12 bases in between. CDR1 is KGHDR, CDR2 SFDVKD, per germline. In DNA form, the CDR3 reads TGTGCCACCAGTGAGCGGGCAGGCATTAACTATGGCTACACCTTC. It specifies CATSERAGINYGYTF.

This clone occurred a few times. This sequence joins TRBV10-3 and TRBJ1-6; 9 bases are a match to TRBD1. Germline V lookup: CDR1 ENHRY, CDR2 SYGVKD. The CDR3 runs to 16 residues. V dropped 3 bases and J dropped 10; count of bases not matched to a gene: 10. The CDR3 region is CAISDPTGQGGSPLHF. Here the CDR3 DNA reads TGTGCCATCAGTGACCCCACGGGACAGGGTGGATCACCCCTCCACTTT.

Comment on this clone: Germline is not matched at one junction end, which may reflect a read error. The gene calls are TRBV11-2 and TRBJ2-7, with 9 nucleotides matching TRBD2. Looked up from germline, CDR1 is SGHAT and CDR2 is FQNNGV. CDR3 length: 15 residues. The CDR3: CASSLSSGTSHEQYF. The CDR3 DNA reads TGTGCCAGCAGCTTGTCTAGCGGGACCTCCCACGAGCAGTACTTC.